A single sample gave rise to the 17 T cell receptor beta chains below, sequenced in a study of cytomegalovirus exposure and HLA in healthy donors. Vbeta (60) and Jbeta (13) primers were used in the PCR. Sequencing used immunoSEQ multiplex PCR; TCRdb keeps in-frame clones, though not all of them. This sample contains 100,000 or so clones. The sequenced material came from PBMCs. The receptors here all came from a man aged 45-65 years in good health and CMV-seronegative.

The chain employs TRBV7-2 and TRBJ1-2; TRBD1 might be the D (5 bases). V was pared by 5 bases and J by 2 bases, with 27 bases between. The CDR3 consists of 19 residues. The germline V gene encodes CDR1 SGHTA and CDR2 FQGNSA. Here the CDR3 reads CASSLQTAGRAALNYGYTF. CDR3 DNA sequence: TGTGCCAGCAGCCTACAGACAGCCGGTAGAGCAGCATTAAACTATGGCTACACCTTC.

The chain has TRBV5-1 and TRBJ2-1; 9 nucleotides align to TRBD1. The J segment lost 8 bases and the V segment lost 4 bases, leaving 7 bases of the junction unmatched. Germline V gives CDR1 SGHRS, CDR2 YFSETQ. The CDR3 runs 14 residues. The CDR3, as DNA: TGCGCCAGCAGCCTCGGGACAGGGATACATGAGCAGTTCTTC. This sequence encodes CASSLGTGIHEQFF.

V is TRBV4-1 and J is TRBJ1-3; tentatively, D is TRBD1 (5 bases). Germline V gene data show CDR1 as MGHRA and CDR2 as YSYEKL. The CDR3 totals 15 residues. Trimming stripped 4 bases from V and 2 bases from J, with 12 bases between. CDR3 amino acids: CASSRETDTGNTIYF. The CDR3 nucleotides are TGCGCCAGCAGCCGAGAGACAGATACTGGAAACACCATATATTTT.

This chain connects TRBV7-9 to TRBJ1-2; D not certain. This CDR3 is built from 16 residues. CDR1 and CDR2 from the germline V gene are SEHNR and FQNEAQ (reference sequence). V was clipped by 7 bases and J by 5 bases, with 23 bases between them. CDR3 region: CASTTTGSRRPYGYTF. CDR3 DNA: TGTGCCAGCACCACCACGGGGAGCAGGAGACCTTATGGCTACACCTTC.

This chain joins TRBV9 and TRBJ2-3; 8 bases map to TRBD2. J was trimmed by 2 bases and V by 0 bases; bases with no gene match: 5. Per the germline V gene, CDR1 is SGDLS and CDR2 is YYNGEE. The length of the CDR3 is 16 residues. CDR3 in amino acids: CASSVDTGGPTDTQYF. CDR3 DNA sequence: TGTGCCAGCAGCGTAGACACGGGGGGGCCCACAGATACGCAGTATTTT.

The CDR3 here is CATSRSTYNEQFF. The DNA for the CDR3 is TGTGCCACCAGCAGATCTACCTACAATGAGCAGTTCTTC. The chain carries TRBV15 and TRBJ2-1; D gene ambiguous. Germline assignment: CDR1 LNHNV and CDR2 YYDKDF (reference sequence). The CDR3 is 13 amino acids. Trimming pared 2 bases from V and 2 bases from J, leaving 4 bases between.

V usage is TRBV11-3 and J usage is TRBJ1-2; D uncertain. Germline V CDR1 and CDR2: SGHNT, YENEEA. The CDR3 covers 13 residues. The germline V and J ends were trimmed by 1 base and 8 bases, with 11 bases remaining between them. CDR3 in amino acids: CASSLGGGRGYTF. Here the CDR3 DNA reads TGTGCCAGCAGCTTAGGGGGAGGCAGAGGCTACACCTTC.

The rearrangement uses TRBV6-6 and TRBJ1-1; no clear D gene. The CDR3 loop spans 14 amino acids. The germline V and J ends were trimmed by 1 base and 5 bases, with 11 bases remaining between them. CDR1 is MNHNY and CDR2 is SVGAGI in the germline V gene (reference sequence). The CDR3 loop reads CASSYLREGTEAFF. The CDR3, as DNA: TGTGCCAGCAGTTACTTGAGGGAAGGAACTGAAGCTTTCTTT.

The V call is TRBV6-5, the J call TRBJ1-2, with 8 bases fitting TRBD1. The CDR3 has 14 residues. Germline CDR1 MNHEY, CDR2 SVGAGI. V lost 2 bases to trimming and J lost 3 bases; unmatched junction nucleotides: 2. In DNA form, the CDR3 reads TGTGCCAGCAGTTACCGGACAGGGCACTATGGCTACACCTTC. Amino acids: CASSYRTGHYGYTF.

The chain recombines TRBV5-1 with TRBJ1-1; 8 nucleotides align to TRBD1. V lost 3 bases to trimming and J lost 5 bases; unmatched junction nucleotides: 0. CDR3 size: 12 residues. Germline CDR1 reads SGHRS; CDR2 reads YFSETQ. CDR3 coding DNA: TGCGCCAGCAGCTGGACAGGGACTGAAGCTTTCTTT. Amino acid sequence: CASSWTGTEAFF.

Here the CDR3 reads CASSQKTTGNTEAFF. The CDR3 DNA reads TGTGCCAGCAGCCAGAAAACGACAGGTAACACTGAAGCTTTCTTT. This chain uses TRBV7-9 with TRBJ1-1, with D maybe TRBD1 (6 bases). V shed 5 bases and J shed 2 bases, with 15 bases lying between them. This CDR3 spans 15 amino acids. CDR1 and CDR2 (germline): SEHNR, FQNEAQ (reference sequence).

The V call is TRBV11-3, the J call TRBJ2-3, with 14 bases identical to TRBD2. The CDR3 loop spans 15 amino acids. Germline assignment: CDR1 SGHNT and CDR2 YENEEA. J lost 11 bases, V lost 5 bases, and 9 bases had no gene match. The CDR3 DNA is TGTGCCAGCAGCCAGACTAGCGGGGGGGCGGTGAGGCAGTATTTT. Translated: CASSQTSGGAVRQYF.

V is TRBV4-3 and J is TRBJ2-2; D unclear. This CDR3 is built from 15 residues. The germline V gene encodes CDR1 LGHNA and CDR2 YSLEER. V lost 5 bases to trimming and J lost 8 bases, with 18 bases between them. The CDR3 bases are TGCGCCAGCAGCTCCTTGTCCCAAAGCCTGGGGGAGCTGTTTTTT. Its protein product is CASSSLSQSLGELFF.

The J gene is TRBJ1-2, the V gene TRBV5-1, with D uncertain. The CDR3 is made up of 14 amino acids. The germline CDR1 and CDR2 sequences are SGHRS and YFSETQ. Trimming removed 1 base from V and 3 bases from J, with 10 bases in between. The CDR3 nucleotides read TGCGCCAGCAGCTTGTGGTCAACAGACTATGGCTACACCTTC. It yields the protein CASSLWSTDYGYTF.

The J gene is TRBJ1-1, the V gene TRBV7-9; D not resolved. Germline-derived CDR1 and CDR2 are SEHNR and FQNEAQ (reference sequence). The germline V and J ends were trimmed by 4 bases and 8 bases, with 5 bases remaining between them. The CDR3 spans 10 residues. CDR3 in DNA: TGTGCCAGCAGCTCCACAGAAGCTTTCTTT. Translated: CASSSTEAFF.

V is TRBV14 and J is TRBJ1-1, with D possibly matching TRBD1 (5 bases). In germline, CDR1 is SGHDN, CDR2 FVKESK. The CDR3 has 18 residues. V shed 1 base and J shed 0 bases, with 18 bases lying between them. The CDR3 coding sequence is TGTGCCAGCAGCCAAGTGATGGGGGGGAGCAGCATGAACACTGAAGCTTTCTTT. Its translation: CASSQVMGGSSMNTEAFF.

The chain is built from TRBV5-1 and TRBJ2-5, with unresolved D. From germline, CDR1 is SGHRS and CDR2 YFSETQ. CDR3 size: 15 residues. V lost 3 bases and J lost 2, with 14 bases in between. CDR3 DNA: TGCGCCAGCAGCTCGAATCCGGGTCGGCAAGAGACCCAGTACTTC. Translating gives CASSSNPGRQETQYF.